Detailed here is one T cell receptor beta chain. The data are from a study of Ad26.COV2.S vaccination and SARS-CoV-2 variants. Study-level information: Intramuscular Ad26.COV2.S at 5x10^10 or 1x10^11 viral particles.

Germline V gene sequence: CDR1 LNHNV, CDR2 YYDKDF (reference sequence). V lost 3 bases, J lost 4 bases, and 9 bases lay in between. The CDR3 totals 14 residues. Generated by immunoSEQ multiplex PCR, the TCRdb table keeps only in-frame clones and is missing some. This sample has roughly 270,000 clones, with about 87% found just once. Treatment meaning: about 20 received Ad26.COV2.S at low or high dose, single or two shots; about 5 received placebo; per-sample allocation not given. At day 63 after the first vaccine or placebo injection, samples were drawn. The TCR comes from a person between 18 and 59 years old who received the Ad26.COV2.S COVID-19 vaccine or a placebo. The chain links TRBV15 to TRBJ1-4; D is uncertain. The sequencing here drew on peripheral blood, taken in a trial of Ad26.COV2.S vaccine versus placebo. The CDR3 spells CATSSPPSNEKLFF. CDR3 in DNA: TGTGCCACCAGCAGTCCGCCAAGTAATGAAAAACTGTTTTTT. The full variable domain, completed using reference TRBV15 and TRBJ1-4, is DAMVIQNPRYQVTQFGKPVTLSCSQTLNHNVMYWYQQKSSQAPKLLFHYYDKDFNNEADTPDNFQSRRPNTSFCFLDIRSPGLGDTAMYLCATSSPPSNEKLFFGSGTQLSVL.